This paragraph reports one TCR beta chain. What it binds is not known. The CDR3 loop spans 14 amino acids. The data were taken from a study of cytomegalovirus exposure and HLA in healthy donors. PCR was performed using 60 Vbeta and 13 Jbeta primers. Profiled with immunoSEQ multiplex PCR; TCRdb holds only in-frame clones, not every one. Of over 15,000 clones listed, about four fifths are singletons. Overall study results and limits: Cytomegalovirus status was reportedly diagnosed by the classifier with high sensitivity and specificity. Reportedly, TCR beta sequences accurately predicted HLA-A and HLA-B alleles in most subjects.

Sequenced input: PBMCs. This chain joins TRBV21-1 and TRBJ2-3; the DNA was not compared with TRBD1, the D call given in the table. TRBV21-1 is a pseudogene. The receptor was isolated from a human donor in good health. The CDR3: CASSKLRGEDTQYF. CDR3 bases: TGTGCCAGCAGCAAATTAAGGGGTGAAGATACGCAGTATTTT.